This is a list of T cell receptor beta chains from one sample in a study of shared clonotypes between healthy human individuals. Assay used: immunoSEQ multiplex PCR; TCRdb lists only in-frame clones, some missing. The top ten hold roughly 0.1% of the sample, which has hundreds of thousands of clones, 95% to 96% seen once. Sequenced input: naive CD8+ T cells sorted from blood. These receptors were obtained from a woman aged 25 to 39 in good health. Both conserved end residues are part of each CDR3. A D gene is named only where the DNA matches it firmly. Size is stated for part of the rows, as once, few or many counts, or as a class when the clone is expanded.

D gene: TRBD1; CDR3 length: 15; V gene: TRBV6-5; clone size: -; J gene: TRBJ2-7; CDR3 DNA: TGTGCCAGCAGTCCCCGACAGGGGGGGTCCTACGAGCAGTACTTC; CDR3 protein: CASSPRQGGSYEQYF
D gene: -; CDR3 length: 11; V gene: TRBV27; clone size: -; J gene: TRBJ2-3; CDR3 DNA: TGTGCCACCTGGGCTGGGGGTACGCAGTATTTT; CDR3 protein: CATWAGGTQYF
D gene: -; CDR3 length: 14; V gene: TRBV10-3; clone size: -; J gene: TRBJ2-5; CDR3 DNA: TGTGCCATCAGTGAGTCTACAGGGCAGGAGACCCAGTACTTC; CDR3 protein: CAISESTGQETQYF
D gene: TRBD1; CDR3 length: 17; V gene: TRBV4-1; clone size: -; J gene: TRBJ1-6; CDR3 DNA: TGCGCCAGCAGCCAAGAGGATACAGGGGCGGCTGATTCACCCCTCCACTTT; CDR3 protein: CASSQEDTGAADSPLHF
D gene: -; CDR3 length: 12; V gene: TRBV5-4; clone size: -; J gene: TRBJ2-1; CDR3 DNA: TGTGCCAGCAGCCAGGGGCGGACAGAGCAGTTCTTC; CDR3 protein: CASSQGRTEQFF
D gene: -; CDR3 length: 11; V gene: TRBV27; clone size: few; J gene: TRBJ2-5; CDR3 DNA: TGTGCCAGCAGTTCCCAAGAGACCCAGTACTTC; CDR3 protein: CASSSQETQYF
D gene: TRBD2; CDR3 length: 16; V gene: TRBV7-9; clone size: -; J gene: TRBJ2-1; CDR3 DNA: TGTGCCAGCAGCGATCTAGCGGGAGAGTTGTACAATGAGCAGTTCTTC; CDR3 protein: CASSDLAGELYNEQFF
D gene: TRBD2; CDR3 length: 16; V gene: TRBV7-9; clone size: -; J gene: TRBJ2-5; CDR3 DNA: TGTGCCAGCAGCTTAGTGGCGCGGGAGAGACAAGAGACCCAGTACTTC; CDR3 protein: CASSLVARERQETQYF
D gene: -; CDR3 length: 16; V gene: TRBV10-3; clone size: -; J gene: TRBJ2-7; CDR3 DNA: TGTGCCATCAGTGAGTCGATTGGGAGTCGAATATACGAGCAGTACTTC; CDR3 protein: CAISESIGSRIYEQYF
D gene: TRBD2; CDR3 length: 18; V gene: TRBV13; clone size: -; J gene: TRBJ2-1; CDR3 DNA: TGTGCCAGCAGCCCCGCCGGGGGGTGGAGGGCCGGCTACAATGAGCAGTTCTTC; CDR3 protein: CASSPAGGWRAGYNEQFF
D gene: TRBD1; CDR3 length: 14; V gene: TRBV2; clone size: once; J gene: TRBJ1-2; CDR3 DNA: TGTGCCAGCAGTGAGCGGGACAGGGTCTATGGCTACACCTTC; CDR3 protein: CASSERDRVYGYTF
D gene: TRBD2; CDR3 length: 15; V gene: TRBV7-8; clone size: few; J gene: TRBJ2-2; CDR3 DNA: TGTGCCAGCAGCCTGGGACTAGCGGGAACCGGGGAGCTGTTTTTT; CDR3 protein: CASSLGLAGTGELFF
D gene: TRBD1; CDR3 length: 15; V gene: TRBV7-6; clone size: -; J gene: TRBJ2-7; CDR3 DNA: TGTGCCAGCAGCCTGACCGGGACAGGTGTCTACGAGCAGTACTTC; CDR3 protein: CASSLTGTGVYEQYF
D gene: -; CDR3 length: 15; V gene: TRBV28; clone size: -; J gene: TRBJ1-4; CDR3 DNA: TGTGCCAGCAGACCGCGATGGTTAAGAGGGGAAAAACTGTTTTTT; CDR3 protein: CASRPRWLRGEKLFF
D gene: -; CDR3 length: 13; V gene: TRBV29-1; clone size: -; J gene: TRBJ2-2; CDR3 DNA: TGCAGCGTTGAACCCGATAGCACCGGGGAGCTGTTTTTT; CDR3 protein: CSVEPDSTGELFF
D gene: TRBD1; CDR3 length: 18; V gene: TRBV5-1; clone size: -; J gene: TRBJ2-6; CDR3 DNA: TGCGCCAGCAAAAATCCGGGACAGGGCGGATCTGGGGCCAACGTCCTGACTTTC; CDR3 protein: CASKNPGQGGSGANVLTF
D gene: -; CDR3 length: 15; V gene: TRBV10-3; clone size: once; J gene: TRBJ2-7; CDR3 DNA: TGTGCCATCAGTGAGTCACCAGGCCCCGTTCGGGAGCAGTACTTC; CDR3 protein: CAISESPGPVREQYF
D gene: -; CDR3 length: 13; V gene: TRBV10-1; clone size: -; J gene: TRBJ1-5; CDR3 DNA: TGCGCCAGCAGTGAGTCGGGCAATCAGCCCCAGCATTTT; CDR3 protein: CASSESGNQPQHF
D gene: TRBD2; CDR3 length: 15; V gene: TRBV28; clone size: -; J gene: TRBJ2-5; CDR3 DNA: TGTGCCAGCAGTTTTGGGGGAGGGCCAGGGGAGACCCAGTACTTC; CDR3 protein: CASSFGGGPGETQYF
D gene: TRBD1; CDR3 length: 15; V gene: TRBV6-1; clone size: -; J gene: TRBJ2-7; CDR3 DNA: TGTGCCAGCAGCCCAAGGACAGGAATTACCTACGAGCAGTACTTC; CDR3 protein: CASSPRTGITYEQYF
D gene: TRBD2; CDR3 length: 13; V gene: TRBV28; clone size: -; J gene: TRBJ2-7; CDR3 DNA: TGTGCCAGCAGCCCTATAGCGGGCTACGAGCAGTACTTC; CDR3 protein: CASSPIAGYEQYF
D gene: TRBD1; CDR3 length: 13; V gene: TRBV6-6; clone size: -; J gene: TRBJ2-7; CDR3 DNA: TGTGCCAGCTCCACAGAGGGGGCCCACGAGCAGTACTTC; CDR3 protein: CASSTEGAHEQYF
D gene: -; CDR3 length: 15; V gene: TRBV5-1; clone size: -; J gene: TRBJ1-1; CDR3 DNA: TGCGCCAGCAGCCAAATGCGCCAGGGTATCACTGAAGCTTTCTTT; CDR3 protein: CASSQMRQGITEAFF
D gene: -; CDR3 length: 18; V gene: TRBV6-1; clone size: -; J gene: TRBJ1-5; CDR3 DNA: TGTGCCAGCAGTGAATTTCCAGGGATCCCTTATAGCAATCAGCCCCAGCATTTT; CDR3 protein: CASSEFPGIPYSNQPQHF
D gene: -; CDR3 length: 14; V gene: TRBV19; clone size: once; J gene: TRBJ2-7; CDR3 DNA: TGTGCCAGTAGTATGACTGGACAGATCTACGAGCAGTACTTC; CDR3 protein: CASSMTGQIYEQYF